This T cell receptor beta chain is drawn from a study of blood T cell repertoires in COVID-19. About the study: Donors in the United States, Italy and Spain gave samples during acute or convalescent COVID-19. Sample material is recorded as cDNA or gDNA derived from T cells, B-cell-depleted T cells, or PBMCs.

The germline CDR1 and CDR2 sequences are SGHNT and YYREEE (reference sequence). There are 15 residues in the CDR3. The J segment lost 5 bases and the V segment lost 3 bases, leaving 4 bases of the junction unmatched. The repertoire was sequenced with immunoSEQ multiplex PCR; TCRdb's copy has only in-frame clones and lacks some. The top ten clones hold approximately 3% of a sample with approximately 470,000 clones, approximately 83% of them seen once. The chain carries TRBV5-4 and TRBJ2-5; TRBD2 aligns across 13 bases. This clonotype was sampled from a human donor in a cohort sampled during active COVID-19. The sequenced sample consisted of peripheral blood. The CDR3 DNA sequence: TGTGCCAGCAGCTCGGGACTAGCGGGATGGGAGACCCAGTACTTC. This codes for CASSSGLAGWETQYF.